This T cell receptor beta chain was retrieved from a study of T cells after yellow fever vaccination. Findings and limits, study-wide: On re-exposure, the response was weaker but peaked faster, at day 5 versus 15. A large majority of primary-vaccination clones showed up again after the booster (approximately 95% CD4, 85% to 90% CD8). In FACS-sorted repertoires, abundant clonotypes from the bulk population could appear as contaminants.

CDR3 length equals 18 residues. The V gene's germline CDR1 is SGHNT and CDR2 YYREEE (reference sequence). V was pared by 1 base and J by 3 bases, with 22 bases between. 5'RACE template switching added a universal primer site and UMIs to TCR cDNA. One entry per CDR3 protein results from TCRdb running MiXCR on the 5' RACE reads. The sample holds 110,000 to 150,000 distinct CDR3 sequences, 6.6% seen once. A few counts support this clonotype. Its antigen is undetermined. This sequence originates from a man aged 25 to 40 who received the YFV17D yellow fever vaccine. This sequence joins TRBV5-4 and TRBJ2-5; the D call may be TRBD1 or TRBD2 (6 bases each). The source was CD4+ T cells sorted from PBMCs, collected 10 days after the yellow fever booster vaccination. The CDR3, as DNA: TGTGCCAGCAGCTTGAATCACTTCTGGCGGAGGGGGGAAGAGACCCAGTACTTC. Its translation: CASSLNHFWRRGEETQYF.